The clone carrying this T cell receptor beta chain showed up many times. Antigen specificity is unknown. The sample originates from a study of T cells after yellow fever vaccination. Overall study findings and caveats: The booster response re-showed most primary clones: around 97% CD4, approximately 86% CD8.

TCRdb processed the 5' RACE reads anew with MiXCR; each CDR3 protein has one entry. The data show about 130,000 distinct CDR3 sequences, with around 7.7% seen just once and nearly 2.5% held by the top ten. The germline V gene has CDR1 SGHVS and CDR2 FNYEAQ. The ends lost 3 bases at V and 5 bases at J; junction bases unmatched: 5. The CDR3 has 15 residues. The input for sequencing was CD4+ T cells sorted from PBMCs, taken approximately 11 days after the first yellow fever vaccination. This receptor was identified in a man between 18 and 29 years old who received the YFV17D yellow fever vaccine. This chain joins TRBV7-6 and TRBJ2-5, with 11 bases matching TRBD1. The CDR3 DNA sequence: TGTGCCAGCAGCTTTTGGACAGGGGGCAGTGAGACCCAGTACTTC. Translated: CASSFWTGGSETQYF.